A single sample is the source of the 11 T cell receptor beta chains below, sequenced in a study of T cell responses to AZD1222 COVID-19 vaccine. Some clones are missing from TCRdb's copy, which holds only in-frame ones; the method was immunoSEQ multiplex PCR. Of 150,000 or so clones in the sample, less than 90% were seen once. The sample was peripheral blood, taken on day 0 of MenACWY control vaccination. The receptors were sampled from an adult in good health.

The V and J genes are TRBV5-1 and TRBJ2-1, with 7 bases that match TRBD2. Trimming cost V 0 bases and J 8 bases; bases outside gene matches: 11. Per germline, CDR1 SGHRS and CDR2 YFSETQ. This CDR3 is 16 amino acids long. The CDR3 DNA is TGCGCCAGCAGCTTGGACCCTAGTGGACTAGGCGATGAGCAGTTCTTC. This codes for CASSLDPSGLGDEQFF.

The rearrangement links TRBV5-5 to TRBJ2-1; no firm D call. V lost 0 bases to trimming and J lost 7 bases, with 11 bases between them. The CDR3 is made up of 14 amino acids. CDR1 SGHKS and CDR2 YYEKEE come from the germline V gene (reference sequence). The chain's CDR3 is CASSLELLWNEQFF. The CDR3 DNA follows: TGTGCCAGCAGCTTGGAGTTGTTGTGGAATGAGCAGTTCTTC.

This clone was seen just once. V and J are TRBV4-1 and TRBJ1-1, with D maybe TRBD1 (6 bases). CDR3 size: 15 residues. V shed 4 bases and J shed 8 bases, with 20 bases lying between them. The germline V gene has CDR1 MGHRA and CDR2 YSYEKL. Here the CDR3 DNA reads TGCGCCAGCAGCCTCTTGGGCCAGGGGCGGGTAGAAGCTTTCTTT. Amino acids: CASSLLGQGRVEAFF.

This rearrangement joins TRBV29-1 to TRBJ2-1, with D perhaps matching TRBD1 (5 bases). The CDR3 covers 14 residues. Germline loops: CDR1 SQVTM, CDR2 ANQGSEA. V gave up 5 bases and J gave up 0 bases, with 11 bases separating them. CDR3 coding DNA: TGCAGCGTTACTTACAGGAGCTCCTACAATGAGCAGTTCTTC. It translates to CSVTYRSSYNEQFF.

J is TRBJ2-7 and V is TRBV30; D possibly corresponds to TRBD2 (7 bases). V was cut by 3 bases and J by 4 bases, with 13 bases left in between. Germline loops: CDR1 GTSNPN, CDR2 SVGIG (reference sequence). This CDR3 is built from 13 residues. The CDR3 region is CAWSKGGEYEQYF. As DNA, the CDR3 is TGTGCCTGGAGCAAGGGGGGGGAATACGAGCAGTACTTC.

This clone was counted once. Here the CDR3 reads CASMSGGAQNEQFF. CDR3 in DNA: TGTGCCAGCATGAGCGGGGGGGCACAAAATGAGCAGTTCTTC. This chain connects TRBV27 to TRBJ2-1, with TRBD2 identical over 10 bases. The CDR3 extends over 14 amino acids. The V gene's germline CDR1 is MNHEY and CDR2 SMNVEV (reference sequence). Trimming removed 7 bases from V and 7 bases from J; junction bases left unmatched: 7.

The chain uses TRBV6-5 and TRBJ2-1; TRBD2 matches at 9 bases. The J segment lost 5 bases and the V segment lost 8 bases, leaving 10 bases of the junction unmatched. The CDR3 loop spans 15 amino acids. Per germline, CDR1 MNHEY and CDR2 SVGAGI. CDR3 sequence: CASLPRGGGDNEQFF. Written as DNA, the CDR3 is TGTGCCAGCCTCCCCAGAGGCGGGGGGGACAATGAGCAGTTCTTC.

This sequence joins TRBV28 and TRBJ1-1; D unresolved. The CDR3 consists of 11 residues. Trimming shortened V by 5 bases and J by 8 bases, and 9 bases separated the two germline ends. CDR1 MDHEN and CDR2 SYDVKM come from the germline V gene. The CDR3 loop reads CASSIQREAFF. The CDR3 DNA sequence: TGTGCCAGCAGTATTCAGAGAGAAGCTTTCTTT.

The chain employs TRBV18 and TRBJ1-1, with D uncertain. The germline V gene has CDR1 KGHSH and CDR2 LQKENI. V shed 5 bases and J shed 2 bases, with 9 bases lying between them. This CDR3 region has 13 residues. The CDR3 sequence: CASSLDQNTEAFF. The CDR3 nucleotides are TGTGCCAGCTCATTGGACCAAAACACTGAAGCTTTCTTT.

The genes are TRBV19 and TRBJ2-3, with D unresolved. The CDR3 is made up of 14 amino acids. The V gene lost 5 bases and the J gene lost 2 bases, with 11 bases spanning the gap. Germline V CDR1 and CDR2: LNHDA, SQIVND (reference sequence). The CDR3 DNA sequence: TGTGCCAGTAGTCAAGAACCACACACAGATACGCAGTATTTT. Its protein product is CASSQEPHTDTQYF.

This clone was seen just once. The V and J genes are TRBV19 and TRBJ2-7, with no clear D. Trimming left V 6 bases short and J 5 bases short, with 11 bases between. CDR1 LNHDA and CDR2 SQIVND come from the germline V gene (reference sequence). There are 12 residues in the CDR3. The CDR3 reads CASSLGRNEQYF. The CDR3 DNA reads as TGTGCCAGTAGCCTTGGCAGGAACGAGCAGTACTTC.